One and the same sample provided the 21 T cell receptor beta chains below, sequenced in a study of blood T cell repertoires in COVID-19. Assay used: immunoSEQ multiplex PCR; TCRdb lists only in-frame clones, some missing. The sample holds approximately 450,000 clones, over 75% seen once. Sequenced: PBMCs or T cells enriched from blood (not recorded which). Every receptor here comes from a man aged 25 to 40 who had recovered from COVID-19.

The chain combines TRBV27 with TRBJ2-7; perhaps TRBD2 as D (6 bases). V lost 8 bases, J lost 2 bases, and 7 bases lay in between. The germline CDR1 and CDR2 sequences are MNHEY and SMNVEV (reference sequence). The CDR3 has 11 residues. This chain's CDR3 is CASGGTYEQYF. DNA for the CDR3: TGTGCCAGCGGGGGGACCTACGAGCAGTACTTC.

The genes are TRBV7-3 and TRBJ2-1; 10 nucleotides match TRBD2. The germline gives CDR1 SGHTA, CDR2 FQGTGA. CDR3 length: 13 amino acids. J was trimmed by 8 bases and V by 8 bases; bases with no gene match: 6. CDR3 DNA sequence: TGTGCCAGCGGTTCTAGCGGGAGAGATGAGCAGTTCTTC. Residues: CASGSSGRDEQFF.

Turning to this clone: Within the sample, other DNA sequences also encode this same CDR3. V usage is TRBV11-2 and J usage is TRBJ2-3, with D unresolved. Trimming removed 0 bases from V and 1 base from J, with 5 bases in between. CDR3 length: 14 amino acids. Germline CDR1 reads SGHAT; CDR2 reads FQNNGV. CDR3 nucleotide sequence: TGTGCCAGCAGCTTAGATCCGGGCACAGATACGCAGTATTTT. Translation: CASSLDPGTDTQYF.

The chain recombines TRBV6-5 with TRBJ1-3; weak D call: TRBD1 (5 bases). The CDR3 sequence is 15 residues long. Germline V gives CDR1 MNHEY, CDR2 SVGAGI. V gave up 6 bases and J gave up 2 bases, with 14 bases separating them. The CDR3 protein is CASRVAVGAGNTIYF. The CDR3 DNA reads TGTGCCAGCAGGGTGGCAGTAGGGGCTGGAAACACCATATATTTT.

On this clone: This specimen includes other DNA sequences encoding the same CDR3. The chain joins TRBV5-1 to TRBJ2-7; 8 bases map to TRBD1. The germline gives CDR1 SGHRS, CDR2 YFSETQ. This CDR3 has 15 residues. The junction had 8 bases not matched to a gene; V was cut back by 4 bases and J by 2 bases. CDR3 amino acids: CASSLGQGFTYEQYF. Written as DNA, the CDR3 is TGCGCCAGCAGCCTTGGACAGGGCTTCACCTACGAGCAGTACTTC.

The rearrangement joins TRBV3-1 (or the pseudogene TRBV3-2) to TRBJ2-6; TRBD1 agrees at 7 bases. There are 16 residues in the CDR3. Germline V gives CDR1 LGHDT, CDR2 YNNKEL (reference sequence). The junction had 5 bases not matched to a gene; V was cut back by 5 bases and J by 1 base. Here the CDR3 reads CASSDDRESGANVLTF. The CDR3 coding sequence is TGTGCCAGCAGCGATGACAGGGAGTCTGGGGCCAACGTCCTGACTTTC.

The gene calls are TRBV28 and TRBJ2-3, with 15 bases lining up with TRBD2. The V gene end was trimmed by 2 bases and the J gene end by 4 bases; junction bases not matched to a gene: 4. Germline V lookup: CDR1 MDHEN, CDR2 SYDVKM. The CDR3 is made up of 17 amino acids. The chain's CDR3 is CASSLGTSGRSSDTQYF. The CDR3 DNA follows: TGTGCCAGCAGTTTAGGGACTAGCGGGAGGAGTTCAGATACGCAGTATTTT.

This chain uses TRBV28 with TRBJ2-2, with 8 bases matching TRBD2. Per germline, CDR1 MDHEN and CDR2 SYDVKM. The CDR3 totals 12 residues. CDR3 region: CISGSGNGELFF. The CDR3 nucleotides are TGTATAAGCGGGAGCGGGAACGGGGAGCTGTTTTTT. Using reference TRBV28 and TRBJ2-2 for the parts outside the CDR3, the full variable domain is DVKVTQSSRYLVKRTGEKVFLECVQDMDHENMFWYRQDPGLGLRLIYFSYDVKMKEKGDIPEGYSVSREKKERFSLILESASTNQTSMYLCISGSGNGELFFGEGSRLTVL.

This clone occurred once. The chain is built from TRBV10-3 and TRBJ1-1; D remains unclear. The V gene lost 6 bases and the J gene lost 1 base, with 12 bases spanning the gap. Germline CDR1 and CDR2: ENHRY and SYGVKD. The length of the CDR3 is 14 residues. As DNA, the CDR3 is TGTGCCATCAGGGCCAGACAATCGAACACTGAAGCTTTCTTT. This codes for CAIRARQSNTEAFF.

CDR3 DNA: TGTGCCAGCAGCGCGGGAGGCAGTAGCAATCAGCCCCAGCATTTT. This translates into CASSAGGSSNQPQHF. This chain uses TRBV7-9 with TRBJ1-5; D is unresolved. CDR1 is SEHNR, CDR2 FQNEAQ, per germline (reference sequence). V was shortened by 5 bases and J by 0 bases, with 11 bases between the two germline ends. The CDR3 contains 15 residues.

The rearrangement links TRBV18 to TRBJ1-1; D is ambiguous. The CDR3 covers 13 residues. The V gene's germline CDR1 is KGHSH and CDR2 LQKENI. Trimming left V 7 bases short and J 2 bases short, with 11 bases between. Here the CDR3 reads CASLLDFNTEAFF. The CDR3 DNA sequence: TGTGCCAGCTTATTAGACTTTAACACTGAAGCTTTCTTT.

The genes are TRBV6-5 and TRBJ1-2; D not resolved. CDR1 and CDR2 (germline): MNHEY, SVGAGI. Trimming took 6 bases from V and 2 from J, leaving 13 bases between them. The CDR3 has 14 amino acids. Written as DNA, the CDR3 is TGTGCCAGCAGAGGACTAAGTGAGAACTATGGCTACACCTTC. This encodes CASRGLSENYGYTF.

V and J are TRBV3-1 (or the pseudogene TRBV3-2) and TRBJ1-2; 11 bases fit TRBD1. The CDR3 is 16 residues long. Unmatched junction bases numbered 10, after V lost 3 bases and J lost 7 bases. CDR1 and CDR2 (germline): LGHDT, YNNKEL (reference sequence). CDR3 coding DNA: TGTGCCAGCAGCCAGGGCGCTGGACAGGGGGCGTTTGGCTACACCTTC. Its protein is CASSQGAGQGAFGYTF.

V is TRBV11-2 and J is TRBJ1-4, with a possible D match to TRBD1 (5 bases). Trimming left V 4 bases short and J 8 bases short, with 14 bases between. Germline CDR1 and CDR2: SGHAT and FQNNGV. The CDR3 loop spans 14 amino acids. The CDR3: CASSSIRRDEKLFF. The DNA of the CDR3 is TGTGCCAGCAGCTCCATCCGGAGGGACGAAAAACTGTTTTTT. Full variable domain (missing parts from reference TRBV11-2 and TRBJ1-4): EAGVAQSPRYKIIEKRQSVAFWCNPISGHATLYWYQQILGQGPKLLIQFQNNGVVDDSQLPKDRFSAERLKGVDSTLKIQPAKLEDSAVYLCASSSIRRDEKLFFGSGTQLSVL.

The chain joins TRBV19 to TRBJ1-4; D might be TRBD1 (5 bases). V was pared by 0 bases and J by 5 bases, with 13 bases between. The CDR3 extends over 16 amino acids. The germline CDR1 and CDR2 sequences are LNHDA and SQIVND (reference sequence). The CDR3: CASSIDAQGINEKLFF. CDR3 in DNA: TGTGCCAGTAGTATAGATGCTCAGGGTATCAATGAAAAACTGTTTTTT.

This CDR3 is CASSLGLAGSNEQFF. CDR3 in DNA: TGCGCCAGCAGCTTGGGTCTAGCGGGGTCCAATGAGCAGTTCTTC. J is TRBJ2-1 and V is TRBV5-1; TRBD2 matches at 9 bases. The ends lost 0 bases at V and 6 bases at J; junction bases unmatched: 4. Germline V gene sequence: CDR1 SGHRS, CDR2 YFSETQ. The CDR3 length is 15 residues.

The chain employs TRBV19 and TRBJ1-5; D is undetermined. Germline assignment: CDR1 LNHDA and CDR2 SQIVND (reference sequence). This CDR3 comprises 13 residues. Trimming took 5 bases from V and 5 from J, leaving 10 bases between them. The chain's CDR3 is CASSGLGDQPQHF. The CDR3 region has the DNA TGTGCCAGTAGTGGCTTGGGAGATCAGCCCCAGCATTTT.

The V and J genes are TRBV3-1 (or the pseudogene TRBV3-2) and TRBJ2-3; TRBD2 agrees at 11 bases. Looked up from germline, CDR1 is LGHDT and CDR2 is YNNKEL (reference sequence). This CDR3 is built from 15 residues. The ends lost 3 bases at V and 8 bases at J; junction bases unmatched: 7. As DNA, the CDR3 is TGTGCCAGCAGCCAGGGACTAGCGGTGTTAGGTACGCAGTATTTT. Translated: CASSQGLAVLGTQYF.

V gene TRBV9 combines with J gene TRBJ2-5; TRBD2 aligns across 8 bases. The J segment lost 4 bases and the V segment lost 0 bases, leaving 8 bases of the junction unmatched. CDR3 length equals 16 residues. The germline V gene encodes CDR1 SGDLS and CDR2 YYNGEE. The CDR3 region is CASSVGVREEVETQYF. The CDR3 nucleotides read TGTGCCAGCAGCGTAGGCGTGCGGGAGGAGGTAGAGACCCAGTACTTC.

The chain has TRBV20-1 and TRBJ2-3, with D tentatively TRBD2 (5 bases). Germline CDR1 is DFQATT and CDR2 is SNEGSKA (reference sequence). The CDR3 is 16 amino acids. Trimming removed 3 bases at V and 7 bases at J, with 23 bases between. Here the CDR3 reads CSASLPRTSRAHTQYF. CDR3 bases: TGCAGTGCTAGTCTCCCCAGGACTTCCCGAGCCCATACGCAGTATTTT.

V gene TRBV19 combines with J gene TRBJ2-7; 10 bases line up with TRBD1. The CDR3 is 14 amino acids. Germline trimming cut 7 bases from V and 2 bases from J; bases unmatched to any gene: 5. Germline CDR1 is LNHDA and CDR2 is SQIVND (reference sequence). In DNA, the CDR3 is TGTGCCAGTACCCAGGGGACAGGGGCCTACGAGCAGTACTTC. Residues: CASTQGTGAYEQYF. Full variable domain (remainder filled in from reference TRBV19 and TRBJ2-7): DGGITQSPKYLFRKEGQNVTLSCEQNLNHDAMYWYRQDPGQGLRLIYYSQIVNDFQKGDIAEGYSVSREKKESFPLTVTSAQKNPTAFYLCASTQGTGAYEQYFGPGTRLTVT.